These T cell receptor beta chains were read from a single sample in a study of cytomegalovirus exposure and HLA in healthy donors. Produced via immunoSEQ multiplex PCR; TCRdb's table is partial and in-frame only. The sample shows some 140,000 clones, over 50% of them seen only once. Sequenced input: PBMCs. These receptor sequences come from a human donor in good health. Both conserved end residues are part of each CDR3. Each record gives: CDR3 DNA, CDR3 protein, D gene, V gene, clone size, J gene. The D gene is left open where the match is weak. Clone size is shown for a subset of rows, as once, few, many or a class of expanded clone.

TGTGCCAGCACTCTCCCCAGTTTCCCCGGGGAGCTGTTTTTT | CASTLPSFPGELFF | . | TRBV28 | . | TRBJ2-2
TGTGCCAGCAGTGACTCGAAGAAGCCGATCTCTGGAAACACCATATATTTT | CASSDSKKPISGNTIYF | . | TRBV6-4 | . | TRBJ1-3
TGCAGCGTTGAACGCCTAACAGATAATGAAAAACTGTTTTTT | CSVERLTDNEKLFF | . | TRBV29-1 | . | TRBJ1-4
TGTGCCAGCAGTTTACTCAGCGGGGCTGCGAACACCGGGGAGCTGTTTTTT | CASSLLSGAANTGELFF | TRBD2 | TRBV28 | . | TRBJ2-2
TGTGCCAGCAGCCAACTCCGGGCGGGAGTTTACGAGCAGTACTTC | CASSQLRAGVYEQYF | TRBD2 | TRBV7-9 | few | TRBJ2-7
TGTGCCGTACGGCCGGGGGGATATCAGCCCCAGCATTTT | CAVRPGGYQPQHF | . | TRBV28 | . | TRBJ1-5
TGTGCCAGCAGCCAAGAGCCTCGTCCCCGGGGACAGGGGATCTATGGCTACACCTTC | CASSQEPRPRGQGIYGYTF | TRBD1 | TRBV14 | . | TRBJ1-2
TGTGCCAGCAGCTTAGAAGCGGGAGAAGAGACCCAGTACTTC | CASSLEAGEETQYF | TRBD2 | TRBV11-3 | . | TRBJ2-5
TGTGCCAGCGGGCTTGGACTAGCGGGAGTCTATCCTGGGGCCAACGTCCTGACTTTC | CASGLGLAGVYPGANVLTF | TRBD2 | TRBV9 | . | TRBJ2-6
TGCGCCAGCAGCTTGGCTACTAGCGGGAAATACAATGAGCAGTTCTTC | CASSLATSGKYNEQFF | TRBD2 | TRBV5-1 | . | TRBJ2-1